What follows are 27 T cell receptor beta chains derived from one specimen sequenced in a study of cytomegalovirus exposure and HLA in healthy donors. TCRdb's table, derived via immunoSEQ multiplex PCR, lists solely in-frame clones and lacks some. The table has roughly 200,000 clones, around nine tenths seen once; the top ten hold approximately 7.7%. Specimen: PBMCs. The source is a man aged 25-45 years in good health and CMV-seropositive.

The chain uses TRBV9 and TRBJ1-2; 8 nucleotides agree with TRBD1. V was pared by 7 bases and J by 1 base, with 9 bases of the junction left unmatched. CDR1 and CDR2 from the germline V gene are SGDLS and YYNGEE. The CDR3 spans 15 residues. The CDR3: CASSGQDPLNYGYTF. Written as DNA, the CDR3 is TGTGCCAGCTCGGGACAGGACCCACTTAACTATGGCTACACCTTC.

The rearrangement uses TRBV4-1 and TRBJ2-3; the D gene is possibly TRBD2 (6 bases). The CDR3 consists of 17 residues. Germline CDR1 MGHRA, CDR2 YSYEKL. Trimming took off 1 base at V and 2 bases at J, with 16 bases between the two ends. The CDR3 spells CASSQVGLTSFTDTQYF. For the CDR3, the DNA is TGCGCCAGCAGCCAAGTCGGGTTGACTAGTTTCACAGATACGCAGTATTTT.

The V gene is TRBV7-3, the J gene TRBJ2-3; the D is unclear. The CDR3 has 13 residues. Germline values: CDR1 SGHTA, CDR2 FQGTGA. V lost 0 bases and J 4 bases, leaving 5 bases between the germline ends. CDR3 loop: CASSLTGADTQYF. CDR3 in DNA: TGTGCCAGCAGCTTAACTGGGGCAGATACGCAGTATTTT.

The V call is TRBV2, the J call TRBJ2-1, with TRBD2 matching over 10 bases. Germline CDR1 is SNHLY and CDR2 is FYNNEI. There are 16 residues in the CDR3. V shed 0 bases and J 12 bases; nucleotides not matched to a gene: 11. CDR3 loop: CASSEAWLAGVQGQFF. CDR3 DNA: TGTGCCAGCAGTGAAGCCTGGCTAGCGGGGGTACAGGGGCAGTTCTTC. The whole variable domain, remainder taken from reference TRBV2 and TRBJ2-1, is EPEVTQTPSHQVTQMGQEVILRCVPISNHLYFYWYRQILGQKVEFLVSFYNNEISEKSEIFDDQFSVERPDGSNFTLKIRSTKLEDSAMYFCASSEAWLAGVQGQFFGPGTRLTVL.

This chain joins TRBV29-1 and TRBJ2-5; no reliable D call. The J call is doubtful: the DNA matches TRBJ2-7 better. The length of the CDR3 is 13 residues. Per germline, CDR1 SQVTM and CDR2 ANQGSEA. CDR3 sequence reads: CSVEDRISYEQYF. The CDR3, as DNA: TGCAGCGTTGAAGACCGGATCTCCTACGAGCAGTACTTC.

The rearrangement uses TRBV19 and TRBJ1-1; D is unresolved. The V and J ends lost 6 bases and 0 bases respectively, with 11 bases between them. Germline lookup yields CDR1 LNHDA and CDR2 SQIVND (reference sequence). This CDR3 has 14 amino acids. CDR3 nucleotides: TGTGCCAGTAGGTTGGTCATCATGAACACTGAAGCTTTCTTT. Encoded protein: CASRLVIMNTEAFF.

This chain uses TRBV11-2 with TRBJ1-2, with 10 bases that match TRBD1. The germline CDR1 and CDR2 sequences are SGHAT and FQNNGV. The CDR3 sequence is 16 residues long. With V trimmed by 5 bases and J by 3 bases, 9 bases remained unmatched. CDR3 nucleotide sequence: TGTGCCAGCAGCCTCACGGGACAGGGGTATTACTATGGCTACACCTTC. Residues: CASSLTGQGYYYGYTF.

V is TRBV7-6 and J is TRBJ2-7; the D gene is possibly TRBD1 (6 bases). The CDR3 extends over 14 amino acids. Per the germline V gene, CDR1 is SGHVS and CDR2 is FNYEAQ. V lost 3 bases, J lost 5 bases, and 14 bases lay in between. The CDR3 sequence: CASSLGAGRDEQYF. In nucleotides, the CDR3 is TGTGCCAGCAGCTTGGGGGCAGGTCGGGACGAGCAGTACTTC.

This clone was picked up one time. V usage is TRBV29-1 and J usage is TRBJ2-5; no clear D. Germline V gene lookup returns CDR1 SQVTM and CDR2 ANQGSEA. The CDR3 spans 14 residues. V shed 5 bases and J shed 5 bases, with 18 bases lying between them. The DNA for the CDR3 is TGCAGCGTTATCGGATCCGGAATTAGGGAGACCCAGTACTTC. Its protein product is CSVIGSGIRETQYF. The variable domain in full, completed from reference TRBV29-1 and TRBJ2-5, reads SAVISQKPSRDICQRGTSLTIQCQVDSQVTMMFWYRQQPGQSLTLIATANQGSEATYESGFVIDKFPISRPNLTFSTLTVSNMSPEDSSIYLCSVIGSGIRETQYFGPGTRLLVL.

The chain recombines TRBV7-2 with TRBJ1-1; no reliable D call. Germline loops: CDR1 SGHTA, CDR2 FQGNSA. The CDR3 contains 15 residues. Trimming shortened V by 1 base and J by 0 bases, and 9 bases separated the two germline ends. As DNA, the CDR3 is TGTGCCAGCAGCTTAGTACCCGACATGAACACTGAAGCTTTCTTT. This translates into CASSLVPDMNTEAFF.

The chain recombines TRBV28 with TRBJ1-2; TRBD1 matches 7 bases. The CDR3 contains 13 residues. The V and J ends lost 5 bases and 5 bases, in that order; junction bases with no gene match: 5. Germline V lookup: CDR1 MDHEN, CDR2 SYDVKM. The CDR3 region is CASSLDREYGYTF. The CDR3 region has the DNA TGTGCCAGCAGTCTCGACAGGGAGTATGGCTACACCTTC.

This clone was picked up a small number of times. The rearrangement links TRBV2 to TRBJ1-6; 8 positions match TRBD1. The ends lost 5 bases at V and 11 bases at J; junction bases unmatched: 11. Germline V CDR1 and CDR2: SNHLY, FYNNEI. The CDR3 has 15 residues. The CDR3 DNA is TGTGCCAGCAGTTCCCAACAGGGGGGTCGGGCACCCCTCCACTTT. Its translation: CASSSQQGGRAPLHF.

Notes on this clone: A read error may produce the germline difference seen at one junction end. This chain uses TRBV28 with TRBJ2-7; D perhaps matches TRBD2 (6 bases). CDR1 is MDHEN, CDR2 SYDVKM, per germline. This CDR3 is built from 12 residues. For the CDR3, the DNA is TGTGCCAGCAGTCGACTAGTCAGCCCGCCGGCCTTC. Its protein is CASSRLVSPPAF.

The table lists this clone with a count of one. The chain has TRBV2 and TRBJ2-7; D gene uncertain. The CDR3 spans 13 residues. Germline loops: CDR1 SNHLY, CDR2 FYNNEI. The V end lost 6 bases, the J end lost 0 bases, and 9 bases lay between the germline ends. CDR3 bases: TGTGCCAGCAGGGCCGTGGTCTCCTACGAGCAGTACTTC. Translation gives CASRAVVSYEQYF.

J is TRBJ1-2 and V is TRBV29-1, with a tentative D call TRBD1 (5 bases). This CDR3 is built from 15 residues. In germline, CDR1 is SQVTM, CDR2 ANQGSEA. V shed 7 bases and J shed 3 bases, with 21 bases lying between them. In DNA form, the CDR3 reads TGCAGCGGATTGGCAGGGCACGGGTCGGACTATGGCTACACCTTC. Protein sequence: CSGLAGHGSDYGYTF.

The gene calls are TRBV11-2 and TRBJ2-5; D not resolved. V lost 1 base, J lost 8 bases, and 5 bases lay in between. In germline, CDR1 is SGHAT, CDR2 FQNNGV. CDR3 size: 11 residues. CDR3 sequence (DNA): TGTGCCAGCAGCTTAGTGTCAACCCAGTACTTC. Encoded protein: CASSLVSTQYF. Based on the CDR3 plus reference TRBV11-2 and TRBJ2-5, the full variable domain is EAGVAQSPRYKIIEKRQSVAFWCNPISGHATLYWYQQILGQGPKLLIQFQNNGVVDDSQLPKDRFSAERLKGVDSTLKIQPAKLEDSAVYLCASSLVSTQYFGPGTRLLVL.

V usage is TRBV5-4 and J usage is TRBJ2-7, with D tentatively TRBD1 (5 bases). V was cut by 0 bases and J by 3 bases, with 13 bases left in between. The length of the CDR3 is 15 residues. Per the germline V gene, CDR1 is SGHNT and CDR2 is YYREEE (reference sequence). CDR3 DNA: TGTGCCAGCAGCTTGGGGGGCCAGACTGGCTACGAGCAGTACTTC. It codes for CASSLGGQTGYEQYF.

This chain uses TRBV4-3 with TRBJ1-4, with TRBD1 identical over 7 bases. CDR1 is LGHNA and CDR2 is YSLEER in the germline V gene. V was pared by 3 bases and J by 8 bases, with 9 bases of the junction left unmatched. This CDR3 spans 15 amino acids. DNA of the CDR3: TGCGCCAGCAGCCAGGAGACAGGGAGCGAAGAAAAACTGTTTTTT. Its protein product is CASSQETGSEEKLFF.

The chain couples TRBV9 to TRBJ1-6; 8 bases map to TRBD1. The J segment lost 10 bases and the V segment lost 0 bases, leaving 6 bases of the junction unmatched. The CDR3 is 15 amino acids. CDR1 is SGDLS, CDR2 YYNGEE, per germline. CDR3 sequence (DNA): TGTGCCAGCAGCGTAGGGGGACAGGCTGCCTCACCCCTCCACTTT. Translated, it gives CASSVGGQAASPLHF.

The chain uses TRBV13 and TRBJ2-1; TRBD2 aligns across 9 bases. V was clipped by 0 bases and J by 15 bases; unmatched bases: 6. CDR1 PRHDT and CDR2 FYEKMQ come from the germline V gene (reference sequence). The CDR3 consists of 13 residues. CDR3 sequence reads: CASSLGRGGHLFF. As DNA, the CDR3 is TGTGCCAGCAGCTTAGGGCGGGGGGGCCATCTGTTCTTC. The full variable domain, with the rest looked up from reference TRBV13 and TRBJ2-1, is AAGVIQSPRHLIKEKRETATLKCYPIPRHDTVYWYQQGPGQDPQFLISFYEKMQSDKGSIPDRFSAQQFSDYHSELNMSSLELGDSALYFCASSLGRGGHLFFGPGTRLTVL.

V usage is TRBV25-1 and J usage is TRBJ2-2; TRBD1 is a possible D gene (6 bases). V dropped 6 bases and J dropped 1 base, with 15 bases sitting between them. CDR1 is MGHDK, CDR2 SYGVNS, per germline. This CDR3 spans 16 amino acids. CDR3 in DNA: TGTGCCAGCAGCAAGGTGGGGACACAGAACACCGGGGAGCTGTTTTTT. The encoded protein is CASSKVGTQNTGELFF.

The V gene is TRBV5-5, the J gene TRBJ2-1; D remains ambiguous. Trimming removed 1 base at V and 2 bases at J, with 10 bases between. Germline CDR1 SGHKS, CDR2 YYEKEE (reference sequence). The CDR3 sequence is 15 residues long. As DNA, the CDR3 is TGTGCCAGCAGCTTGTTTCACAGCACCTACAATGAGCAGTTCTTC. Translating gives CASSLFHSTYNEQFF.

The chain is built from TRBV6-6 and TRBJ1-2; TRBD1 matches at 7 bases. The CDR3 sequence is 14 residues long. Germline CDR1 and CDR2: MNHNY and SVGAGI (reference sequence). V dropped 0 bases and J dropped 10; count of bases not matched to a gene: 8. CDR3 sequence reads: CASSYSKTGSNYTF. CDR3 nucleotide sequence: TGTGCCAGCAGTTACTCGAAGACAGGGAGCAACTACACCTTC.

The CDR3 spells CASSLGGTAAYEQYF. DNA of the CDR3: TGTGCCAGCAGCTTAGGAGGGACAGCAGCCTACGAGCAGTACTTC. The chain couples TRBV11-3 to TRBJ2-7; 7 bases agree with TRBD1. The CDR3 is made up of 15 amino acids. Looked up from germline, CDR1 is SGHNT and CDR2 is YENEEA. V lost 1 base and J lost 2; bases outside the gene matches: 5. The whole variable domain, remainder taken from reference TRBV11-3 and TRBJ2-7, is EAGVVQSPRYKIIEKKQPVAFWCNPISGHNTLYWYLQNLGQGPELLIRYENEEAVDDSQLPKDRFSAERLKGVDSTLKIQPAELGDSAVYLCASSLGGTAAYEQYFGPGTRLTVT.

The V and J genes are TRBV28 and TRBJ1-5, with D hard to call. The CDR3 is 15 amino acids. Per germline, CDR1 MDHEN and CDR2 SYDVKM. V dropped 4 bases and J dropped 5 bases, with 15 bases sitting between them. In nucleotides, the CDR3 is TGTGCCAGCAGTTCCCTCCCGACGGGTCATCAGCCCCAGCATTTT. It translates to CASSSLPTGHQPQHF.

Here the CDR3 DNA reads TGTGCCTGCCTTAGCGGGGGGGCCTTATATGAGCAGTTCTTC. It codes for CACLSGGALYEQFF. This chain joins TRBV30 and TRBJ2-1; 11 positions agree with TRBD2. V was pared by 6 bases and J by 8 bases, with 9 bases of the junction left unmatched. The V gene's germline CDR1 is GTSNPN and CDR2 SVGIG (reference sequence). CDR3 length equals 14 residues.

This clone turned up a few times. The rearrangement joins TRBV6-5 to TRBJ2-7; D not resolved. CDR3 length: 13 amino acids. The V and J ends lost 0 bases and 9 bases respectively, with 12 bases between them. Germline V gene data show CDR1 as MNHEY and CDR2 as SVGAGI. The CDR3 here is CASSYSPTNGQYF. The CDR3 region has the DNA TGTGCCAGCAGTTACTCGCCTACCAACGGGCAGTACTTC.